Listed below are T cell receptor beta chains from one sample, sequenced in a study of blood T cells in healthy people across ages. Via MiXCR, TCRdb re-called the 5' RACE reads, giving one row per CDR3 protein. The profile shows more than 650,000 distinct CDR3 sequences, around a quarter of them singletons. The sample was also reused in another study, on T cells of mothers and their children.

Sequenced sample: blood. These receptors all stem from a boy between 5 and 17 years old in good health. CDR3s include the opening cysteine and the closing phenylalanine or tryptophan.

j_call: TRBJ1-5
v_call: TRBV9
cdr3_aa: CASSDAGGQPQHF

j_call: TRBJ2-2
v_call: TRBV6-1
cdr3_aa: CASCLFWGTGELFF

j_call: NA
v_call: TRBV7-9
cdr3_aa: CASSSHLAGGHNEQFF

j_call: TRBJ1-1
v_call: TRBV6-2/TRBV6-3
cdr3_aa: CASTRAGTEAFF

j_call: TRBJ2-3
v_call: TRBV7-9
cdr3_aa: CASSDDDFSPSGDYTDTQYF

j_call: TRBJ1-5
v_call: TRBV4-1
cdr3_aa: CASSLLDKVGNQPQHF

j_call: NA
v_call: TRBV27
cdr3_aa: CASRERFSPEQYF

j_call: TRBJ2-3
v_call: TRBV9
cdr3_aa: CASSVGGSGVGDTQYF

j_call: TRBJ2-4
v_call: TRBV5-1
cdr3_aa: CASSFGVAGGRDKNIQYF

j_call: TRBJ1-1
v_call: TRBV13
cdr3_aa: CASSPQLGGETEAFF

j_call: TRBJ2-1
v_call: TRBV7-9
cdr3_aa: CASSLRGSEQFF

j_call: TRBJ2-1
v_call: TRBV4-1
cdr3_aa: CASSPGPGLAESYNEQFF

j_call: TRBJ2-5
v_call: TRBV2
cdr3_aa: CASGWEGQETQYF

j_call: TRBJ1-5
v_call: TRBV12-3/TRBV12-4
cdr3_aa: CASSTGTGLNQPQHF

j_call: TRBJ2-5
v_call: TRBV5-5
cdr3_aa: CASSWAGRQETQYF

j_call: TRBJ2-3
v_call: TRBV20-1
cdr3_aa: CSARDLRGWTDTQYF

j_call: TRBJ2-5
v_call: TRBV15
cdr3_aa: CATSRHGGASQETQYF

j_call: TRBJ2-5
v_call: TRBV24-1
cdr3_aa: CATSDPRTDSQTQYF

j_call: TRBJ2-5
v_call: TRBV14
cdr3_aa: CASSQPSSWAQYF

j_call: TRBJ1-2
v_call: TRBV7-9
cdr3_aa: CASSSGQEIYGYTF

j_call: TRBJ1-4
v_call: TRBV24-1
cdr3_aa: CAPFSGSGEKLFF

j_call: TRBJ2-3
v_call: TRBV6-5
cdr3_aa: CATYSSGGINTQYF

j_call: TRBJ1-2
v_call: TRBV29-1
cdr3_aa: CSVEDRADYGYTF

j_call: TRBJ2-5
v_call: TRBV7-9
cdr3_aa: CASSLPEAETQYF

j_call: TRBJ2-2
v_call: TRBV4-1
cdr3_aa: CASSQGGTGGTGELFF

j_call: TRBJ1-1
v_call: TRBV6-1
cdr3_aa: CASEGNPPGKGYAFF